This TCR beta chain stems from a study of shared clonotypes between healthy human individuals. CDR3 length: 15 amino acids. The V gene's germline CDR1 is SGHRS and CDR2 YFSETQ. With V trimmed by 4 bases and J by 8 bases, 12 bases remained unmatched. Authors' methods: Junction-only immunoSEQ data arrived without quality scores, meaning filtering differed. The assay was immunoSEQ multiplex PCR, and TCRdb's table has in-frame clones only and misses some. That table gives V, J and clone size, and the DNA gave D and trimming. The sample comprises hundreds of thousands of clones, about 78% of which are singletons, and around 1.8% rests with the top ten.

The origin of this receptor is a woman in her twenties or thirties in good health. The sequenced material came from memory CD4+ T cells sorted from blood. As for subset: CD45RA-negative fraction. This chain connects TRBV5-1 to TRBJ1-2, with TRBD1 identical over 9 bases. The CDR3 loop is CASSLEGQGLRGYTF. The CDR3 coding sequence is TGCGCCAGCAGCCTTGAGGGACAGGGTTTGAGAGGCTACACCTTC.